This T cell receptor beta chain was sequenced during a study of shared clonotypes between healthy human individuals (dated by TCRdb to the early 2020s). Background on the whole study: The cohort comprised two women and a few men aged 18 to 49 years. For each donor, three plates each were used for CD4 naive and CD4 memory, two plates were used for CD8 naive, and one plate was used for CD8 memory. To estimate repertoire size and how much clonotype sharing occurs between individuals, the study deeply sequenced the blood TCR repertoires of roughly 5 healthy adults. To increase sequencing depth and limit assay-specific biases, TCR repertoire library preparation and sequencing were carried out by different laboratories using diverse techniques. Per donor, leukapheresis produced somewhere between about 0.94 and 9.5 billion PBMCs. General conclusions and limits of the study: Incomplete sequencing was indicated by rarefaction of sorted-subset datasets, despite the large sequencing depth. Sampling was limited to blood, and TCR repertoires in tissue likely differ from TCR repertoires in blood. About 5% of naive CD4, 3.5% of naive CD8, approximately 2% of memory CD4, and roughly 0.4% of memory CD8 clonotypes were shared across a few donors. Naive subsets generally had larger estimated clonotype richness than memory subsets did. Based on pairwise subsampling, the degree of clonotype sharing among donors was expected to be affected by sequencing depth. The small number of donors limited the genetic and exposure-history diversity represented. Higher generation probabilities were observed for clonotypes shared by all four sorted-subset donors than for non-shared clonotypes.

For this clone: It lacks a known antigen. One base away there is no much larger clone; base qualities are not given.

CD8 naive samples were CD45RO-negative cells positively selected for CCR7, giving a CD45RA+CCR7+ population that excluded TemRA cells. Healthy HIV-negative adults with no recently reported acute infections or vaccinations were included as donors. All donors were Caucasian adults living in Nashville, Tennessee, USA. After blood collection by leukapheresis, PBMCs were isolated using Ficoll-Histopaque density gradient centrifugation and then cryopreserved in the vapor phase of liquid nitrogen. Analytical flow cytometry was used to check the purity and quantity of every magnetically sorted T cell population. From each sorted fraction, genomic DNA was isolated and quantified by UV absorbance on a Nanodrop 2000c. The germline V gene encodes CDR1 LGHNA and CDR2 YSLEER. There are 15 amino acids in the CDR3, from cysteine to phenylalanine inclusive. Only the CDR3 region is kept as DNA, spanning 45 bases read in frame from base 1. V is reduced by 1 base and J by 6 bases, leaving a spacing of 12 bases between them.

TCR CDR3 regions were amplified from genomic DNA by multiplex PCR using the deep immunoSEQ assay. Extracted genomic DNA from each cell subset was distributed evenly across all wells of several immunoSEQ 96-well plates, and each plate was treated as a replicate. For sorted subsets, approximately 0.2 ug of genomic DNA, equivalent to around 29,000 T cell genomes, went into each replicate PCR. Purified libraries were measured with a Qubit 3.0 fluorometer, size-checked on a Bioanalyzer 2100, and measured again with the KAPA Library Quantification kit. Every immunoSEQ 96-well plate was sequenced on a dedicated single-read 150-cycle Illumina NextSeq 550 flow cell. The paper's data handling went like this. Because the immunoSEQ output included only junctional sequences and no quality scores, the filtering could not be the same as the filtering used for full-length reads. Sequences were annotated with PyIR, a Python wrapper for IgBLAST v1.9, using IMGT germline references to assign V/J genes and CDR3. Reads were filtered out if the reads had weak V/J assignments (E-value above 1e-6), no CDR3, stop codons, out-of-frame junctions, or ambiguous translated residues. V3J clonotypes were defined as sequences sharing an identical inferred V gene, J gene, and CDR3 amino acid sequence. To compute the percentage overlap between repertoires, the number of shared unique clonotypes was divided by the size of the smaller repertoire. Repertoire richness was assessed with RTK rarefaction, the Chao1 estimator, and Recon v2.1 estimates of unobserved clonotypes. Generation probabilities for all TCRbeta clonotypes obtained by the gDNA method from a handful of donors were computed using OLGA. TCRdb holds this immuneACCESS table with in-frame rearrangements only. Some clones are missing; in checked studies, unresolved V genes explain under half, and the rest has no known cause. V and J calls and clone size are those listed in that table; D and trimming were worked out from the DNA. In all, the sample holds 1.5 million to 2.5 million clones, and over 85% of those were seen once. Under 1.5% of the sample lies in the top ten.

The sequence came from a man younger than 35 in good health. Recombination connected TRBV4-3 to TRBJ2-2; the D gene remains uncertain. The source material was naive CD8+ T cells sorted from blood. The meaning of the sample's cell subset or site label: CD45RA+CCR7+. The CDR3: CASSQGWVSPGELFF. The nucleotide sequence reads TGCGCCAGCAGCCAAGGATGGGTTAGCCCCGGGGAGCTGTTTTTT.